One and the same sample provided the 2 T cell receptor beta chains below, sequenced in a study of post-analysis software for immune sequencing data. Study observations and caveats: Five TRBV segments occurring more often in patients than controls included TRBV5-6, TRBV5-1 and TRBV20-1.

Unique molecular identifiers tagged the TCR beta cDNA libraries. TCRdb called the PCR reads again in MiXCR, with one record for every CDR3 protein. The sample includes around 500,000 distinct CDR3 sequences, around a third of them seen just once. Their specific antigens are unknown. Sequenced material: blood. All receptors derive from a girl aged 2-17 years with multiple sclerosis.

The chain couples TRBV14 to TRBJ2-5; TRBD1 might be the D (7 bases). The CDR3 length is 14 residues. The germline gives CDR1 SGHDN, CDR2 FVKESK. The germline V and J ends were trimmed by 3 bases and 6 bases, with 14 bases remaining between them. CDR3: CASSHWGDSQTQYF. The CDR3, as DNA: TGTGCCAGCAGCCACTGGGGGGACAGCCAGACCCAGTACTTC. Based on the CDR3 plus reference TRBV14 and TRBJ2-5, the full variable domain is EAGVTQFPSHSVIEKGQTVTLRCDPISGHDNLYWYRRVMGKEIKFLLHFVKESKQDESGMPNNRFLAERTGGTYSTLKVQPAELEDSGVYFCASSHWGDSQTQYFGPGTRLLVL.

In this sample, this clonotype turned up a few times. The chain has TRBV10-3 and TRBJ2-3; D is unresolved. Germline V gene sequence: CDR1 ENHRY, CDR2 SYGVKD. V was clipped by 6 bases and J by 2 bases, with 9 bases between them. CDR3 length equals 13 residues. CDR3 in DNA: TGTGCCATCAGGCCCCCGGACACAGATACGCAGTATTTT. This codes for CAIRPPDTDTQYF.